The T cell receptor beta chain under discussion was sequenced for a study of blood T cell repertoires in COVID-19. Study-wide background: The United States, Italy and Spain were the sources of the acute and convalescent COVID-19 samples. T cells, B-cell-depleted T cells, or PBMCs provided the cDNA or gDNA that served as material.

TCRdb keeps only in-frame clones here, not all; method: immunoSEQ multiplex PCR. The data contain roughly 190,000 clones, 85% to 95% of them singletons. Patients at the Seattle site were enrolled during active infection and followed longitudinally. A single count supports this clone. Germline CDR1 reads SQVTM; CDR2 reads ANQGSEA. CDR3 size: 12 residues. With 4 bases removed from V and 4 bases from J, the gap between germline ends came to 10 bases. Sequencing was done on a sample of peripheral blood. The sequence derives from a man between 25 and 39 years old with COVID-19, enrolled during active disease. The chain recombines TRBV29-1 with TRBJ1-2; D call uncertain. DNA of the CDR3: TGCAGCGTTGCGGAGGGCCGCTATGGCTACACCTTC. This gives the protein CSVAEGRYGYTF.